This T cell receptor beta chain was profiled in a study of regulatory T cells in long-lasting Graves disease. In this sample, this clonotype turned up a few times. This may be a read error: a much more frequent sequence differs by one nucleotide. This sample's time point: newly diagnosed GD, antithyroid drugs for less than 3 months. From RNA extracted from PBMCs, the TCR library was made. Researchers made TCR beta libraries by using iRepertoire HTBI primers and running Arm-PCR on CDR3 regions. Each CDR3 protein is one row after TCRdb ran MiXCR on the multiplex PCR reads. The table shows approximately 250,000 distinct CDR3 sequences, with around 18% occurring only once. CDR3 length: 15 amino acids. V lost 7 bases and J 3 bases, leaving 18 bases between the germline ends.

This chain uses TRBV12-3 or TRBV12-4 with TRBJ1-2; the D gene is possibly TRBD1 (5 bases). Material: peripheral blood mononuclear cells (PBMCs), obtained at new diagnosis, from a patient treated with antithyroid drugs. This TCR derives from a female donor with Graves disease. In nucleotides, the CDR3 is TGTGCCAGCATCCAAGAGATGGGGCTGGACTATGGCTACACCTTC. It specifies CASIQEMGLDYGYTF.